The 24 T cell receptor beta chains below all came from one sample that was sequenced in a study of graft-versus-host responses after intestinal transplantation. The table came from immunoSEQ multiplex PCR; TCRdb's copy has only in-frame clones and leaves some out. The sample holds 21,000 or so clones, 85% to 95% seen once. The sample consisted of PBMCs, taken about 9 months after intestinal transplant. Receptor source: a human patient who received an intestinal transplant, so some T cells may come from the graft donor.

This chain connects TRBV5-1 to TRBJ1-1; D unresolved. The CDR3 is made up of 14 amino acids. V was cut by 3 bases and J by 5 bases, with 14 bases left in between. Germline loops: CDR1 SGHRS, CDR2 YFSETQ. Here the CDR3 DNA reads TGCGCCAGCAGCTCCAAACCGGAACAGACTGAAGCTTTCTTT. Translating gives CASSSKPEQTEAFF.

The V gene is TRBV5-1, the J gene TRBJ1-2; 9 bases match TRBD1. V shed 4 bases and J 0 bases; nucleotides not matched to a gene: 4. The CDR3 loop spans 15 amino acids. The germline V gene has CDR1 SGHRS and CDR2 YFSETQ. The chain's CDR3 is CASSNRQGANYGYTF. CDR3 in DNA: TGCGCCAGCAGCAACCGACAGGGGGCTAACTATGGCTACACCTTC.

The chain joins TRBV28 to TRBJ1-5; perhaps TRBD1 as D (5 bases). V was cut by 5 bases and J by 1 base, with 12 bases left in between. There are 15 residues in the CDR3. From germline, CDR1 is MDHEN and CDR2 SYDVKM. CDR3 sequence reads: CASSRWDASNQPQHF. The CDR3 nucleotides read TGTGCCAGCAGTAGATGGGACGCAAGCAATCAGCCCCAGCATTTT.

The chain carries TRBV11-2 and TRBJ1-1; tentative D call: TRBD1 (5 bases). The CDR3 is made up of 16 amino acids. Per the germline V gene, CDR1 is SGHAT and CDR2 is FQNNGV. V dropped 1 base and J dropped 6 bases, with 18 bases sitting between them. CDR3 loop: CASSLVAAQVRAEAFF. The DNA for the CDR3 is TGTGCCAGCAGCTTAGTCGCTGCACAGGTTCGGGCTGAAGCTTTCTTT.

The chain couples TRBV9 to TRBJ1-1; TRBD1 might be the D (5 bases). V was pared by 2 bases and J by 1 base, with 9 bases between. This CDR3 is built from 14 residues. Germline V gives CDR1 SGDLS, CDR2 YYNGEE. Written as DNA, the CDR3 is TGTGCCAGCAGCGTCGGGGCGGAGAACACTGAAGCTTTCTTT. Amino acid sequence: CASSVGAENTEAFF.

Here the CDR3 DNA reads TGTGCCAGCAGCTTGGCCGGGGAGGCTAGCGGGAGTAGCTCCTACGAGCAGTACTTC. It specifies CASSLAGEASGSSSYEQYF. The genes are TRBV5-4 and TRBJ2-7; TRBD2 aligns across 10 bases. The CDR3 runs 19 residues. Germline V gene sequence: CDR1 SGHNT, CDR2 YYREEE (reference sequence). The V and J ends lost 0 bases and 0 bases, in that order; junction bases with no gene match: 12.

The chain joins TRBV18 to TRBJ2-1; TRBD1 agrees at 9 bases. Unmatched junction bases numbered 11, after V lost 0 bases and J lost 5 bases. Germline CDR1 KGHSH, CDR2 LQKENI. This CDR3 is built from 18 residues. CDR3: CASSPPGGGQGTDNEQFF. CDR3 coding DNA: TGTGCCAGCTCACCACCGGGCGGGGGACAGGGTACCGACAATGAGCAGTTCTTC.

V usage is TRBV18 and J usage is TRBJ1-3; D is uncertain. Looked up from germline, CDR1 is KGHSH and CDR2 is LQKENI. Trimming shortened V by 1 base and J by 4 bases, and 14 bases separated the two germline ends. CDR3 size: 16 residues. The CDR3: CASSPLETYEGNTIYF. The CDR3 nucleotides read TGTGCCAGCTCACCACTGGAGACTTATGAAGGAAACACCATATATTTT.

The rearrangement uses TRBV5-4 and TRBJ2-5; 8 bases agree with TRBD2. The CDR3 is made up of 16 amino acids. Germline assignment: CDR1 SGHNT and CDR2 YYREEE (reference sequence). With 2 bases clipped from V and 1 base from J, the junction kept 7 bases outside the gene matches. This CDR3 is CASSFNLAGFQETQYF. CDR3 sequence (DNA): TGTGCCAGCAGCTTTAATCTAGCGGGTTTCCAAGAGACCCAGTACTTC.

This rearrangement joins TRBV7-6 to TRBJ1-5; no clear D gene. Trimming took 2 bases from V and 0 from J, leaving 8 bases between them. Per germline, CDR1 SGHVS and CDR2 FNYEAQ. This CDR3 is 15 amino acids long. CDR3 loop: CASSLRTDSNQPQHF. The DNA of the CDR3 is TGTGCCAGCAGCTTACGGACGGATAGCAATCAGCCCCAGCATTTT.

The rearrangement joins TRBV5-1 to TRBJ2-7, with 9 bases that match TRBD2. The J segment lost 3 bases and the V segment lost 0 bases, leaving 4 bases of the junction unmatched. Germline-derived CDR1 and CDR2 are SGHRS and YFSETQ. The CDR3 consists of 15 residues. The CDR3 sequence: CASSLAVAGVYEQYF. The CDR3 coding sequence is TGCGCCAGCAGCTTGGCGGTAGCGGGAGTCTACGAGCAGTACTTC.

This clone is a singleton in its sample. This chain joins TRBV19 and TRBJ1-3; 10 positions match TRBD1. This CDR3 has 15 residues. Losses at the gene ends were 5 bases for V and 4 bases for J; bases not matched to a gene: 5. Germline CDR1 is LNHDA and CDR2 is SQIVND (reference sequence). CDR3 region: CASSLTGGVGNTIYF. DNA of the CDR3: TGTGCCAGTAGTTTGACAGGGGGCGTCGGAAACACCATATATTTT.

The V gene is TRBV5-4, the J gene TRBJ2-3, with 10 bases identical to TRBD2. V gave up 3 bases and J gave up 6 bases; unmatched junction bases: 7. The CDR3 is 15 residues long. The germline V gene encodes CDR1 SGHNT and CDR2 YYREEE (reference sequence). The CDR3 reads CASSSRTSGHDTQYF. Written as DNA, the CDR3 is TGTGCCAGCAGCTCCAGGACTAGCGGCCACGATACGCAGTATTTT.

The rearrangement uses TRBV30 and TRBJ2-7; D is perhaps TRBD1 or TRBD2 (5 bases each). Between the trimmed V and J ends, which lost 3 bases and 2 bases, there was a span of 11 bases. Germline V gene lookup returns CDR1 GTSNPN and CDR2 SVGIG (reference sequence). CDR3 length: 13 amino acids. The CDR3 loop is CAWREGLAYEQYF. In nucleotides, the CDR3 is TGTGCCTGGAGAGAGGGGCTGGCCTACGAGCAGTACTTC.

The V call is TRBV2, the J call TRBJ2-1; the match to TRBD2 covers 11 bases. Trimming cost V 1 base and J 7 bases; bases outside gene matches: 6. The V gene's germline CDR1 is SNHLY and CDR2 FYNNEI. This CDR3 has 16 amino acids. The CDR3 DNA reads TGTGCCAGCAGTGAAGTTACTAGCGGGAGAGTAAATGAGCAGTTCTTC. Translation: CASSEVTSGRVNEQFF.

The rearrangement joins TRBV27 to TRBJ1-5; D perhaps matches TRBD1 (5 bases). This CDR3 contains 17 residues. V was cut by 3 bases and J by 5 bases, with 20 bases left in between. The germline gives CDR1 MNHEY, CDR2 SMNVEV (reference sequence). CDR3 sequence reads: CASSFGKPGSWDQPQHF. The CDR3 bases are TGTGCCAGCAGTTTCGGTAAACCAGGGTCATGGGATCAGCCCCAGCATTTT.

The gene calls are TRBV19 and TRBJ2-6; 8 nucleotides agree with TRBD1. This CDR3 has 18 amino acids. With V trimmed by 6 bases and J by 0 bases, 10 bases remained unmatched. Per germline, CDR1 LNHDA and CDR2 SQIVND (reference sequence). CDR3: CASSTDRAYHSGANVLTF. CDR3 DNA: TGTGCCAGTAGCACGGACAGGGCTTATCACTCTGGGGCCAACGTCCTGACTTTC. The full variable domain, in which reference TRBV19 and TRBJ2-6 provide the parts outside the CDR3, is DGGITQSPKYLFRKEGQNVTLSCEQNLNHDAMYWYRQDPGQGLRLIYYSQIVNDFQKGDIAEGYSVSREKKESFPLTVTSAQKNPTAFYLCASSTDRAYHSGANVLTFGAGSRLTVL.

The J gene is TRBJ2-3, the V gene TRBV27, with D unclear. Trimming left V 0 bases short and J 2 bases short, with 15 bases between. This CDR3 has 17 residues. Germline V gene lookup returns CDR1 MNHEY and CDR2 SMNVEV (reference sequence). The DNA for the CDR3 is TGTGCCAGCAGTTTATCCGCCCTATCCCCACCCACAGATACGCAGTATTTT. The encoded protein is CASSLSALSPPTDTQYF.

V usage is TRBV4-1 and J usage is TRBJ2-1; 11 nucleotides match TRBD2. V shed 2 bases and J 1 base; nucleotides not matched to a gene: 7. This CDR3 contains 18 residues. Germline assignment: CDR1 MGHRA and CDR2 YSYEKL. The CDR3 sequence: CASSQPTSGIPSYNEQFF. The CDR3 DNA follows: TGCGCCAGCAGCCAACCGACTAGCGGGATCCCATCCTACAATGAGCAGTTCTTC.

This clone was seen only a few times. The rearrangement uses TRBV14 and TRBJ1-1; D not resolved. Trimming shortened V by 3 bases and J by 8 bases, and 13 bases separated the two germline ends. The CDR3 is 13 residues long. Germline CDR1 and CDR2: SGHDN and FVKESK. The CDR3 here is CASSQDYTTEAFF. Written as DNA, the CDR3 is TGTGCCAGCAGCCAGGATTACACGACCGAAGCTTTCTTT.

The genes are TRBV27 and TRBJ2-7; 7 bases match TRBD2. CDR1 is MNHEY, CDR2 SMNVEV, per germline (reference sequence). The CDR3 loop spans 14 amino acids. V was pared by 6 bases and J by 5 bases, with 10 bases of the junction left unmatched. The chain's CDR3 is CASSAAAGVNEQYF. DNA for the CDR3: TGTGCCAGCAGCGCCGCGGCGGGGGTAAACGAGCAGTACTTC.

This chain links TRBV5-3 with TRBJ1-1; 7 nucleotides agree with TRBD1. TRBV5-3 is reported as an ORF; its role is uncertain. Trimming cost V 3 bases and J 1 base; bases outside gene matches: 0. The CDR3 is made up of 13 amino acids. The CDR3 spells CARSYRGNTEAFF. In DNA, the CDR3 is TGTGCCAGAAGCTACAGGGGGAACACTGAAGCTTTCTTT.

The chain carries TRBV30 and TRBJ1-4, with 10 nucleotides matching TRBD1. This CDR3 is built from 14 residues. Germline assignment: CDR1 GTSNPN and CDR2 SVGIG (reference sequence). The V segment lost 5 bases and the J segment 3 bases; nucleotides outside the gene matches: 3. Here the CDR3 DNA reads TGTGCCTGGGGGGGGACAGGGGCTAATGAAAAACTGTTTTTT. This codes for CAWGGTGANEKLFF.

This chain connects TRBV7-6 to TRBJ1-2; D gene ambiguous. Germline CDR1 and CDR2: SGHVS and FNYEAQ. The CDR3 totals 13 residues. V was trimmed by 5 bases and J by 5 bases, leaving 12 bases between them. The DNA of the CDR3 is TGTGCCAGCAGCCCCCCCCCGCATTATGGCTACACCTTC. It specifies CASSPPPHYGYTF.